This T cell receptor beta chain was sequenced for a study of naive and memory T cell subsets. This clonotype was seen a handful of times. The antigen is not known. The germline CDR1 and CDR2 sequences are SQVTM and ANQGSEA. The CDR3 spans 13 residues. V was clipped by 2 bases and J by 9 bases, with 14 bases between them. The beta constant-region primer was an equimolar mix of two oligonucleotides covering TRBC1 and TRBC2. Nested alpha and beta constant-region primers with the SP2 primer drove four PCR rounds on ligated cDNA. The cDNA 3' end received a ligated single-stranded oligonucleotide carrying the SP2 primer and a 12-nucleotide UMI. From the UMI-ligation and nested PCR reads, TCRdb called clonotypes with MiXCR, one entry per CDR3 protein. The repertoire consists of roughly 150,000 distinct CDR3 sequences, with 15% to 20% occurring once and the leading ten covering roughly 0.6%. Whole-study results and caveats: Especially in CD8 cells, naive repertoires contained a few larger clonotypes, possibly CD45RA-re-expressing memory cells. In CD4 and CD8 cells, diversity dropped from naive through EMRA. The power law exponent of TCR abundance differed between naive and memory cells.

Sample: naive CD8+ T cells from blood. V is TRBV29-1 and J is TRBJ2-1; D possibly corresponds to TRBD2 (6 bases). This sequence was found in a human donor in good health. The CDR3 loop is CSVEPSVGGEQFF. The DNA for the CDR3 is TGCAGCGTTGAACCCAGCGTCGGGGGTGAGCAGTTCTTC.